The 30 T cell receptor beta chains reported below all come from one sample, sequenced in a study of T-cell memory formation after mild COVID-19. From the 5' RACE reads, TCRdb called clonotypes with MiXCR, one entry per CDR3 protein. The data hold some 65,000 distinct CDR3 sequences, with 16% observed a single time. Source material: PBMCs or a T cell subset sorted from them (not recorded which). The receptors here all came from an adult woman who had mild COVID-19 (a few samples of this study predate the infection). Cell type and time point are not known.

The chain uses TRBV20-1 and TRBJ2-7; D unclear. The V gene lost 0 bases and the J gene lost 3 bases, with 24 bases spanning the gap. CDR1 and CDR2 (germline): DFQATT, SNEGSKA (reference sequence). The CDR3 covers 18 residues. CDR3 amino acids: CSARESCRINLRDYEQYF. The CDR3 region has the DNA TGCAGTGCTAGAGAATCATGCCGCATTAACCTAAGGGACTACGAGCAGTACTTC.

In this sample, this clonotype turned up a few times. The genes are TRBV20-1 and TRBJ1-5; maybe TRBD1 (6 bases). In germline, CDR1 is DFQATT, CDR2 SNEGSKA (reference sequence). The V gene lost 5 bases and the J gene lost 7 bases, with 18 bases spanning the gap. This CDR3 has 14 amino acids. The CDR3 protein is CSAARGTGWQPQHF. CDR3 DNA: TGCAGTGCTGCACGAGGTACAGGGTGGCAGCCCCAGCATTTT.

A few counts support this clonotype. The chain recombines TRBV28 with TRBJ1-1; D is ambiguous. This CDR3 comprises 14 residues. Deletions cut 2 bases from V and 6 bases from J, with 13 bases between. Per the germline V gene, CDR1 is MDHEN and CDR2 is SYDVKM. The CDR3 DNA follows: TGTGCCAGCAGTTTAAGGGTGATTTTCGCTGAAGCTTTCTTT. Translating it yields CASSLRVIFAEAFF.

This clonotype was seen a few times. CDR3 nucleotides: TGTGCCAGCAGCTCACGACAGGGGAGAGGTTCCGAGCAGTACTTC. It encodes CASSSRQGRGSEQYF. The chain couples TRBV7-9 to TRBJ2-7; 8 bases match TRBD1. Germline V gene sequence: CDR1 SEHNR, CDR2 FQNEAQ (reference sequence). The ends lost 4 bases at V and 6 bases at J; junction bases unmatched: 11. The CDR3 sequence is 15 residues long. The complete variable domain, with remaining parts taken from reference TRBV7-9 and TRBJ2-7, reads DTGVSQNPRHKITKRGQNVTFRCDPISEHNRLYWYRQTLGQGPEFLTYFQNEAQLEKSRLLSDRFSAERPKGSFSTLEIQRTEQGDSAMYLCASSSRQGRGSEQYFGPGTRLTVT.

This clonotype was detected only a few times. No DNA is shown, since the ends of the CDR3 on it are uncertain; the CDR3 is the one TCRdb lists. The chain employs TRBV25-1 and TRBJ2-2; the D call in the table, TRBD1, was not verified against the DNA. The germline V gene has CDR1 MGHDK and CDR2 SYGVNS. The CDR3 spans 19 amino acids, including both terminal residues. The CDR3 spells CASSEFGPGENLNTGELFF.

J is TRBJ2-7 and V is TRBV23-1; a weak D match, TRBD1 (6 bases). TRBV23-1 falls under the ORF class, with uncertain function. This CDR3 has 14 residues. Trimming left V 3 bases short and J 1 base short, with 10 bases between. This chain's CDR3 is CASSQSGQSYEQYF. CDR3 nucleotide sequence: TGCGCCAGCAGTCAGTCAGGACAGTCCTACGAGCAGTACTTC.

CDR3 nucleotide sequence: TGCGCCAGCAGCTTGGCAGGTTACACCCAAGAGACCCAGTACTTC. It specifies CASSLAGYTQETQYF. The V and J genes are TRBV5-1 and TRBJ2-5, with D uncertain. CDR3 size: 15 residues. In germline, CDR1 is SGHRS, CDR2 YFSETQ. Trimming left V 0 bases short and J 1 base short, with 10 bases between.

A few counts support this clonotype. As DNA, the CDR3 is TGCAGTGCTAGGGGCCTAGCGAATACGCAGTATTTT. Residues: CSARGLANTQYF. The rearrangement links TRBV20-1 to TRBJ2-3, with D possibly being TRBD2 (6 bases). This CDR3 region has 12 residues. Germline V gives CDR1 DFQATT, CDR2 SNEGSKA (reference sequence). Trimming left V 3 bases short and J 7 bases short, with 11 bases between.

The V gene is TRBV7-6, the J gene TRBJ2-1; 7 bases map to TRBD1. Germline trimming cut 5 bases from V and 5 bases from J; bases unmatched to any gene: 9. Per germline, CDR1 SGHVS and CDR2 FNYEAQ. This CDR3 comprises 15 residues. The CDR3 protein is CASSARQGIHNEQFF. CDR3 coding DNA: TGTGCCAGCAGCGCCCGACAGGGTATCCACAATGAGCAGTTCTTC.

This clonotype was recorded a few times. This sequence joins TRBV7-9 and TRBJ1-4; 7 bases are a match to TRBD1. The ends lost 9 bases at V and 10 bases at J; junction bases unmatched: 8. The germline V gene has CDR1 SEHNR and CDR2 FQNEAQ (reference sequence). This CDR3 has 12 amino acids. The DNA for the CDR3 is TGTGCCAGTGCACCAGGGGGGCCAAAACTGTTTTTT. Encoded protein: CASAPGGPKLFF.

This clonotype was observed a few times. The J gene is TRBJ1-1, the V gene TRBV4-1, with a tentative D call TRBD1 (5 bases). The germline CDR1 and CDR2 sequences are MGHRA and YSYEKL. V dropped 0 bases and J dropped 5 bases, with 10 bases sitting between them. The CDR3 length is 14 residues. In nucleotides, the CDR3 is TGCGCCAGCAGCCAAGAAGGGGAGGGTACTGAAGCTTTCTTT. Translated, it gives CASSQEGEGTEAFF.

The chain joins TRBV12-3 or TRBV12-4 to TRBJ1-2; D uncertain. The CDR3 runs 13 residues. Trimming stripped 5 bases from V and 7 bases from J, with 14 bases between. CDR3 bases: TGTGCCAGCAGTCCAGGACCCTTAAGTGGCTACACCTTC. It codes for CASSPGPLSGYTF.

The rearrangement uses TRBV30 and TRBJ2-5, with D perhaps given as TRBD1 or TRBD2 (5 bases each). The CDR3 length is 13 residues. Germline assignment: CDR1 GTSNPN and CDR2 SVGIG (reference sequence). The ends were cut back, 3 bases at V and 0 bases at J, with 8 bases in the middle. The CDR3 is CAWSRENQETQYF. CDR3 coding DNA: TGTGCCTGGAGCAGGGAGAACCAAGAGACCCAGTACTTC.

V is TRBV20-1 and J is TRBJ2-5; 7 bases are shared with TRBD1. V lost 6 bases, J lost 3 bases, and 1 base stayed unmatched. The CDR3 spans 11 residues. CDR1 is DFQATT and CDR2 is SNEGSKA in the germline V gene (reference sequence). CDR3 sequence (DNA): TGCAGTGCCACAGGGGAAGAGACCCAGTACTTC. Protein sequence: CSATGEETQYF.

In this sample, this clonotype turned up a few times. The chain couples TRBV15 to TRBJ1-5, with D unclear. The V end lost 1 base, the J end lost 7 bases, and 11 bases lay between the germline ends. In germline, CDR1 is LNHNV, CDR2 YYDKDF (reference sequence). The CDR3 covers 14 residues. CDR3 DNA sequence: TGTGCCACCAGCAGAGTCTCAGCGTTCCAGCCCCAGCATTTT. Translated: CATSRVSAFQPQHF. Full variable domain (missing parts from reference TRBV15 and TRBJ1-5): DAMVIQNPRYQVTQFGKPVTLSCSQTLNHNVMYWYQQKSSQAPKLLFHYYDKDFNNEADTPDNFQSRRPNTSFCFLDIRSPGLGDTAMYLCATSRVSAFQPQHFGDGTRLSIL.

The genes are TRBV10-3 and TRBJ2-3, with D maybe TRBD2 (6 bases). The ends were cut back, 0 bases at V and 0 bases at J, with 16 bases in the middle. Per germline, CDR1 ENHRY and CDR2 SYGVKD. This CDR3 is built from 18 residues. The CDR3 reads CAISESTWRSGSTDTQYF. The CDR3 DNA sequence: TGTGCCATCAGTGAGTCGACTTGGCGGAGCGGGAGCACAGATACGCAGTATTTT.

The chain employs TRBV5-5 and TRBJ1-1; 7 bases agree with TRBD1. Germline trimming cut 4 bases from V and 6 bases from J; bases unmatched to any gene: 6. CDR3 length: 13 amino acids. Germline-derived CDR1 and CDR2 are SGHKS and YYEKEE (reference sequence). The CDR3 loop is CASSVQGSAEAFF. The CDR3 DNA is TGTGCCAGCAGCGTACAGGGGAGCGCTGAAGCTTTCTTT.

This clonotype was counted ten times or more. CDR3 sequence: CASSQGPLAGELFF. The DNA of the CDR3 is TGTGCCAGCAGCCAAGGACCTCTCGCCGGGGAGCTGTTTTTT. The chain is built from TRBV5-5 and TRBJ2-2; no definite D call. Between the trimmed V and J ends, which lost 4 bases and 6 bases, there was a span of 13 bases. The germline CDR1 and CDR2 sequences are SGHKS and YYEKEE (reference sequence). The CDR3 totals 14 residues.

The V gene is TRBV20-1, the J gene TRBJ2-7; 10 bases align to TRBD1. This CDR3 contains 14 residues. The germline V gene encodes CDR1 DFQATT and CDR2 SNEGSKA (reference sequence). Trimming took 1 base from V and 3 from J; bases not matched to a gene: 3. The CDR3 DNA is TGCAGTGCTAGAGGGGGACAGGGGCTCTACGAGCAGTACTTC. It specifies CSARGGQGLYEQYF.

The chain recombines TRBV5-5 with TRBJ2-1, with 9 bases lining up with TRBD2. The CDR3 has 15 amino acids. V lost 2 bases to trimming and J lost 7 bases; unmatched junction nucleotides: 7. Germline V gene sequence: CDR1 SGHKS, CDR2 YYEKEE (reference sequence). As DNA, the CDR3 is TGTGCCAGCAGCTTAGGCGGCGGGGGGGCAAATGAGCAGTTCTTC. As protein: CASSLGGGGANEQFF.

This clonotype showed up just a few times. This chain uses TRBV6-5 with TRBJ2-1; D possibly corresponds to TRBD2 (7 bases). The CDR3 is made up of 12 amino acids. V was cut by 9 bases and J by 10 bases, with 16 bases left in between. CDR1 and CDR2 from the germline V gene are MNHEY and SVGAGI. CDR3 nucleotides: TGTGCCAGTAGGGGGGGTGGCCGAGAGCAGTTCTTC. Translating gives CASRGGGREQFF.

The table lists this clonotype with a few counts. The chain uses TRBV12-3 or TRBV12-4 and TRBJ1-5; D uncertain. The CDR3 consists of 14 residues. The V end lost 5 bases, the J end lost 6 bases, and 14 bases lay between the germline ends. CDR3 protein: CASSLAGEVQPQHF. The CDR3 DNA reads TGTGCCAGCAGTCTCGCCGGGGAGGTTCAGCCCCAGCATTTT.

CDR3 sequence reads: CARKDSSQGREQYF. Here the CDR3 DNA reads TGTGCCAGGAAAGACAGTTCCCAGGGGAGAGAGCAGTACTTC. The V call is TRBV19, the J call TRBJ2-7; the D gene is possibly TRBD1 (6 bases). The CDR3 totals 14 residues. Germline V gene sequence: CDR1 LNHDA, CDR2 SQIVND (reference sequence). The ends were cut back, 9 bases at V and 7 bases at J, with 22 bases in the middle.

V gene TRBV7-2 combines with J gene TRBJ2-5; 7 bases align to TRBD1. V was clipped by 3 bases and J by 4 bases; unmatched bases: 11. Germline V gene data show CDR1 as SGHTA and CDR2 as FQGNSA. There are 16 residues in the CDR3. CDR3 sequence (DNA): TGTGCCAGCAGCTTCGGACCCCCTGGGGACAGAGAGACCCAGTACTTC. It encodes CASSFGPPGDRETQYF.

The CDR3 reads CAWSPLWTVYNTEAFF. The CDR3, as DNA: TGTGCCTGGAGTCCCCTTTGGACAGTTTACAACACTGAAGCTTTCTTT. This sequence joins TRBV30 and TRBJ1-1, with D perhaps TRBD1 (6 bases). The CDR3 length is 16 residues. The germline gives CDR1 GTSNPN, CDR2 SVGIG (reference sequence). Trimming pared 2 bases from V and 2 bases from J, leaving 18 bases between.

This clonotype was counted a few times. This chain links TRBV29-1 with TRBJ2-1; 8 nucleotides line up with TRBD2. From germline, CDR1 is SQVTM and CDR2 ANQGSEA. V shed 6 bases, J shed 0 bases, and the junction held 7 bases outside the gene matches. This CDR3 region has 15 residues. The CDR3, as DNA: TGCAGCGTGCCTAGCGGGTCACACTCCTACAATGAGCAGTTCTTC. Encoded protein: CSVPSGSHSYNEQFF.

The rearrangement links TRBV10-3 to TRBJ2-1; D possibly corresponds to TRBD2 (5 bases). Between the trimmed V and J ends, which lost 0 bases and 1 base, there was a span of 7 bases. Germline CDR1 ENHRY, CDR2 SYGVKD. The CDR3 totals 15 residues. CDR3 residues: CAISESRTSYNEQFF. CDR3 DNA: TGTGCCATCAGTGAGTCCAGGACTTCCTACAATGAGCAGTTCTTC.

Only a few counts were recorded for this clonotype. V is TRBV7-6 and J is TRBJ2-3; 15 bases match TRBD2. The germline V gene has CDR1 SGHVS and CDR2 FNYEAQ. This CDR3 is built from 18 residues. The junction had 10 bases not matched to a gene; V was cut back by 4 bases and J by 5 bases. The CDR3 bases are TGTGCCAGCAGCTCAGGACTAGCGGGGGGGCCGTCGGGAGATACGCAGTATTTT. Translated, it gives CASSSGLAGGPSGDTQYF.

This clonotype was observed a few times. The chain recombines TRBV4-1 with TRBJ2-1; 10 positions match TRBD2. From germline, CDR1 is MGHRA and CDR2 YSYEKL. V shed 3 bases and J 7 bases; nucleotides not matched to a gene: 3. The length of the CDR3 is 14 residues. The chain's CDR3 is CASSHGTSDNEQFF. CDR3 sequence (DNA): TGCGCCAGCAGCCACGGGACTAGCGATAATGAGCAGTTCTTC.

This chain links TRBV5-1 with TRBJ1-1; D is undetermined. Per the germline V gene, CDR1 is SGHRS and CDR2 is YFSETQ. V was clipped by 4 bases and J by 3 bases, with 13 bases between them. This CDR3 contains 14 residues. The CDR3 nucleotides are TGCGCCAGCAGCCCTGGGGTGGGAGACACTGAAGCTTTCTTT. Translated, it gives CASSPGVGDTEAFF.